The rows below give T cell receptor beta chains drawn from one sample of a study of CD8 T cells in ankylosing spondylitis. TCRdb re-derived calls from the 5' RACE reads in MiXCR, one entry per CDR3 protein. The sample shows 200,000 or so distinct CDR3 sequences, around a sixth of them seen only once. The sequencing input was blood, either unsorted or a sorted T cell fraction (not recorded which). All receptors come from a male donor under 30 with ankylosing spondylitis or in good health (not recorded which). The CDR3 runs from the conserved cysteine through the conserved F or W. The D gene is left open where the match is weak. Expanded clones are given a class, and other clones once, few, many or no size at all.

TRBJ1-4 | many | TRBV6-5 | TRBD1 | TGTGCCAGCAGTTACTCGGGACAGGGGGCAGGAAAACTGTTTTTT | CASSYSGQGAGKLFF
TRBJ1-2 | many | TRBV12-3/TRBV12-4 | NA | TGTGCCAGCAGTTTACTGGGGCATAGTGGCTACACCTTC | CASSLLGHSGYTF
TRBJ1-6 | many | TRBV6-5 | NA | TGTGCCAGCAGTCCCCGGACAGCATCAAATTCACCCCTCCACTTT | CASSPRTASNSPLHF
TRBJ2-7 | many | TRBV20-1 | TRBD2 | TGCAGTGCCACGTTCTCGGTAGCGGGAGGGAACGAGCAGTACTTC | CSATFSVAGGNEQYF
TRBJ2-7 | many | TRBV29-1 | NA | TGCAGCGTTGAGCAGGGGAGCTCCTACGAGCAGTACTTC | CSVEQGSSYEQYF
TRBJ2-3 | NA | TRBV12-3/TRBV12-4 | TRBD2 | TGTGCCAGCAGTTTAAGGCTAGCGGGAGTTGCCACAGATACGCAGTATTTT | CASSLRLAGVATDTQYF
TRBJ2-3 | many | TRBV15 | NA | TGTGCCACCAGTTCTAGGAGATTCACAGATACGCAGTATTTT | CATSSRRFTDTQYF
TRBJ1-3 | many | TRBV5-5 | NA | TGTGCCAGCAGCCCCCGAGGGGGAACCACTGGAAACACCATATATTTT | CASSPRGGTTGNTIYF
TRBJ1-3 | many | TRBV19 | TRBD1 | TGTGCCAGTAGCACCGGGACAGGGGTCGTCCCCATATATTTT | CASSTGTGVVPIYF
TRBJ2-1 | NA | TRBV5-1 | NA | TGCGCCAGCAGCTTGGACAGTCAGCAGTTCTTC | CASSLDSQQFF
TRBJ2-1 | many | TRBV24-1 | TRBD2 | TGTGCCACCAGTGACCCAAACACCGACCTTACTAGCGGGAGATACAATGAGCAGTTCTTC | CATSDPNTDLTSGRYNEQFF
TRBJ2-1 | many | TRBV12-3/TRBV12-4 | NA | TGTGCCAGCAGTCCGCGTTCGACTAGAGTGCATGAGCAGTTCTTC | CASSPRSTRVHEQFF
TRBJ2-1 | NA | TRBV7-2 | NA | TGTGCCAGCAGCTTAGGACAGCCCTACAATGAGCAGTTCTTC | CASSLGQPYNEQFF
TRBJ2-4 | NA | TRBV11-2 | NA | TGTGCCAGCAGCTCAGGTCCCAAAAACATTCAGTACTTC | CASSSGPKNIQYF
TRBJ1-1 | many | TRBV12-3/TRBV12-4 | NA | TGTGCCAGCAGTCCGCTTGGGGGGGCGAGCACTGAAGCTTTCTTT | CASSPLGGASTEAFF
TRBJ1-5 | many | TRBV5-5 | TRBD1 | TGTGCCAGCAGCTTGTTCCAGGGGGGAAAGGGTCAGCCCCAGCATTTT | CASSLFQGGKGQPQHF
TRBJ1-1 | many | TRBV4-3 | NA | TGCGCCAGCAGCCAAGGGCCACCGGAAAACATGAACACTGAAGCTTTCTTT | CASSQGPPENMNTEAFF
TRBJ2-3 | many | TRBV12-3/TRBV12-4 | NA | TGTGCCAGCACAGGGGCCCTCACAGATACGCAGTATTTT | CASTGALTDTQYF
TRBJ2-7 | many | TRBV24-1 | NA | TGTGCCACCAGTGATACCCATGGAGACGGACCCTACGAGCAGTACTTC | CATSDTHGDGPYEQYF
TRBJ1-2 | many | TRBV30 | NA | TGTGCCTGGACTTCGGGAAACTATGGCTACACCTTC | CAWTSGNYGYTF
TRBJ2-5 | NA | TRBV29-1 | NA | TGCAGCGTTGGACGGTACCAAGAGACCCAGTACTTC | CSVGRYQETQYF
TRBJ2-1 | many | TRBV12-3/TRBV12-4 | TRBD2 | TGTGCCAGCAGCCCCAGGGAGGGCAATGAGCAGTTCTTC | CASSPREGNEQFF
TRBJ2-2 | many | TRBV6-5 | NA | TGTGCCAGCAGTTACTCATACGCAGGTTTGAACACCGGGGAGCTGTTTTTT | CASSYSYAGLNTGELFF
TRBJ2-1 | many | TRBV7-9 | TRBD2 | TGTGCCAGCAGCGGAGGACTAGACTACAATGAGCAGTTCTTC | CASSGGLDYNEQFF
TRBJ1-1 | NA | TRBV25-1 | NA | TGTGCCAGCAGTGGCTTACTACAGGGTAATGGGAGAGAAGCTTTCTTT | CASSGLLQGNGREAFF
TRBJ2-2 | NA | TRBV4-2 | TRBD2 | TGTGCCAGCAGCCAAGTCTCTGTGCTAGCGGAGAACACCGGGGAGCTGTTTTTT | CASSQVSVLAENTGELFF
TRBJ2-1 | NA | TRBV12-3/TRBV12-4 | NA | TGTGCCAGCAGTACCTACGGATTAGGCAATGAGCAGTTCTTC | CASSTYGLGNEQFF
TRBJ2-1 | many | TRBV5-1 | TRBD1 | TGCGCCAGCAGTTCCTCCGGGACAGGGATTAGTGTCAATGAGCAGTTCTTC | CASSSSGTGISVNEQFF
TRBJ2-5 | many | TRBV5-1 | NA | TGCGCCAGCAGCTCCAGTCTGGAGACCCAGTACTTC | CASSSSLETQYF
TRBJ2-7 | many | TRBV28 | TRBD1 | TGTGCCAGCAGCCCTTCGAGACAGGGGGGTCGGGAGCAGTACTTC | CASSPSRQGGREQYF
TRBJ2-7 | many | TRBV12-3/TRBV12-4 | TRBD2 | TGTGCCAGCAGTCCTACTTTTTCAGCGGGAGATTCCTACGAGCAGTACTTC | CASSPTFSAGDSYEQYF
TRBJ2-7 | few | TRBV20-1 | TRBD1 | TGCAGTGCTAGAGATTCCCGGACAGGCTGGGAGCAGTACTTC | CSARDSRTGWEQYF
TRBJ1-1 | many | TRBV29-1 | TRBD1 | TGCAGCGTCGGTCCCGGGACAGTGAACACTGAAGCTTTCTTT | CSVGPGTVNTEAFF
TRBJ1-6 | many | TRBV4-3 | NA | TGCGCCAGCAGCCAAGATCCCCCGGGCCAGACAAATTCACCCCTCCACTTT | CASSQDPPGQTNSPLHF
TRBJ2-1 | NA | TRBV24-1 | NA | TGTGCCACCAGTGATCCGAACAATGAGCAGTTCTTC | CATSDPNNEQFF
TRBJ2-3 | many | TRBV29-1 | TRBD2 | TGCAGCGTTGAAGAGCCTAGCGGGAGATCAGATACGCAGTATTTT | CSVEEPSGRSDTQYF
TRBJ1-1 | many | TRBV20-1 | NA | TGCAGTGACAGGTCGGGGGAAGGGACTGAAGCTTTCTTT | CSDRSGEGTEAFF
TRBJ2-2 | many | TRBV10-3 | TRBD2 | TGTGCCATCAGTCCCTCTAGCGGGAGGAACACCGGGGAGCTGTTTTTT | CAISPSSGRNTGELFF
TRBJ2-3 | many | TRBV11-2 | NA | TGTGCCAGCAGCTTAGTGACAGGCACAGATACGCAGTATTTT | CASSLVTGTDTQYF
TRBJ2-1 | many | TRBV14 | NA | TGTGCCAGCAGCCACCCTAGAATAGCAGCCTACAATGAGCAGTTCTTC | CASSHPRIAAYNEQFF
TRBJ2-4 | many | TRBV29-1 | NA | TGCAGCGTTGAAATCGGAGGGAACATTCAGTACTTC | CSVEIGGNIQYF
TRBJ1-1 | many | TRBV5-1 | NA | TGCGCCAGCAGCTATTATAGCACAGGGCTGCCTGAAGCTTTCTTT | CASSYYSTGLPEAFF
TRBJ2-4 | few | TRBV29-1 | NA | TGCAGCGTTGAAGATCTAAACATTCAGTACTTC | CSVEDLNIQYF
TRBJ1-1 | many | TRBV12-3/TRBV12-4 | TRBD1 | TGTGCCAGCAGTGGGGTCCCAGGGGGCGAAACTGAAGCTTTCTTT | CASSGVPGGETEAFF
TRBJ1-4 | NA | TRBV6-5 | NA | TGTGCCAGCAGTCAAAAGGCTAATGAAAAACTGTTTTTT | CASSQKANEKLFF
TRBJ1-2 | many | TRBV14 | TRBD1 | TGTGCCAGCAGCCAGGGACAGGGCTATGGCTACACCTTC | CASSQGQGYGYTF
TRBJ1-3 | many | TRBV5-1 | NA | TGCGCCAGCAGCTTGGGCTTGAAGCCTCTTGGAAACACCATATATTTT | CASSLGLKPLGNTIYF
TRBJ2-1 | many | TRBV27 | NA | TGTGCCAGCAGTTTAAATTTAGCCCCGTGGAGAAACAATGAGCAGTTCTTC | CASSLNLAPWRNNEQFF
TRBJ2-5 | NA | TRBV29-1 | NA | TGCAGCGTTGAAGTTGGCGCAGGGCTACAAGAGACCCAGTACTTC | CSVEVGAGLQETQYF
TRBJ1-1 | NA | TRBV7-3 | TRBD1 | TGTGCCAGCAGCTCGACAGGGGGATACAGTGAAGCTTTCTTT | CASSSTGGYSEAFF
TRBJ2-3 | many | TRBV29-1 | NA | TGCAGCGTTGATGACTCCAACCGTAATACGCAGTATTTT | CSVDDSNRNTQYF
TRBJ2-1 | many | TRBV4-2 | NA | TGTGCCAGCAGCCAAGATTGGGCAGACAATGAGCAGTTCTTC | CASSQDWADNEQFF
TRBJ1-5 | many | TRBV20-1 | TRBD1 | TGCAGTGCTAGGGGGGACAGGGGGGGGCCCCAGCATTTT | CSARGDRGGPQHF